Listed here are 7 T cell receptor beta chains from one sample, sequenced in a study of blood T cell repertoires in COVID-19. Libraries were prepared by immunoSEQ multiplex PCR; TCRdb keeps only in-frame clonotypes and omits some of them. The data hold about 140,000 clones, with 80% observed a single time. Sequencing was performed on peripheral blood. The receptors here all came from a man in his 70s who had recovered from COVID-19.

The V gene is TRBV4-1, the J gene TRBJ2-3, with D perhaps matching TRBD2 (6 bases). The V and J ends lost 1 base and 0 bases respectively, with 14 bases between them. The germline CDR1 and CDR2 sequences are MGHRA and YSYEKL. The CDR3 sequence is 17 residues long. The CDR3 loop reads CASSQGRLGQSTDTQYF. DNA for the CDR3: TGCGCCAGCAGCCAAGGGCGACTAGGCCAAAGCACAGATACGCAGTATTTT.

The table lists this clone with a few counts. The chain employs TRBV4-2 and TRBJ2-7; 11 bases agree with TRBD2. The V and J ends lost 4 bases and 0 bases, in that order; junction bases with no gene match: 2. The germline CDR1 and CDR2 sequences are LGHNA and YNFKEQ. The CDR3 sequence is 15 residues long. CDR3: CASSRTSGSSYEQYF. In DNA, the CDR3 is TGTGCCAGCAGCCGAACTAGCGGGAGCTCCTACGAGCAGTACTTC.

V and J are TRBV7-2 and TRBJ2-5, with 7 bases matching TRBD1. Trimming at V came to 10 bases and at J to 2 bases, leaving 22 bases not matched to a gene. Looked up from germline, CDR1 is SGHTA and CDR2 is FQGNSA. The CDR3 length is 18 residues. This CDR3 is CAITASWTGGYPQETQYF. The CDR3 DNA reads as TGTGCCATCACAGCTTCTTGGACAGGAGGATACCCTCAAGAGACCCAGTACTTC.

CDR3 amino acids: CSARRQGEQYF. In DNA, the CDR3 is TGCAGTGCTAGGAGACAGGGGGAGCAGTACTTC. The V and J genes are TRBV20-1 and TRBJ2-7; 8 bases line up with TRBD1. The CDR3 is 11 amino acids. The junction had 2 bases not matched to a gene; V was cut back by 3 bases and J by 7 bases. Germline V gene lookup returns CDR1 DFQATT and CDR2 SNEGSKA (reference sequence).

The chain joins TRBV5-1 to TRBJ1-1, with TRBD1 matching over 10 bases. CDR1 is SGHRS, CDR2 YFSETQ, per germline. V shed 0 bases and J 5 bases; nucleotides not matched to a gene: 10. This CDR3 is 17 amino acids long. CDR3 amino acids: CASSLVVRDRGQTEAFF. The DNA of the CDR3 is TGCGCCAGCAGCTTGGTAGTTCGAGACAGGGGGCAGACTGAAGCTTTCTTT. The whole variable domain, remainder taken from reference TRBV5-1 and TRBJ1-1, is KAGVTQTPRYLIKTRGQQVTLSCSPISGHRSVSWYQQTPGQGLQFLFEYFSETQRNKGNFPGRFSGRQFSNSRSEMNVSTLELGDSALYLCASSLVVRDRGQTEAFFGQGTRLTVV.

The chain uses TRBV5-1 and TRBJ2-1; TRBD2 aligns across 8 bases. CDR1 is SGHRS and CDR2 is YFSETQ in the germline V gene. Losses at the gene ends were 4 bases for V and 6 bases for J; bases not matched to a gene: 15. CDR3 length: 17 amino acids. CDR3 region: CASSPPGGGGGFNEQFF. In DNA form, the CDR3 reads TGCGCCAGCAGCCCGCCCGGGGGTGGCGGGGGGTTCAATGAGCAGTTCTTC.

The chain has TRBV4-2 and TRBJ2-3, with D perhaps TRBD2 (6 bases). The germline V gene encodes CDR1 LGHNA and CDR2 YNFKEQ. Deletions cut 0 bases from V and 6 bases from J, with 13 bases between. This CDR3 spans 15 amino acids. The CDR3 nucleotides read TGTGCCAGCAGCCAAGAACGGCAGGAGGGGGATACGCAGTATTTT. The encoded protein is CASSQERQEGDTQYF.